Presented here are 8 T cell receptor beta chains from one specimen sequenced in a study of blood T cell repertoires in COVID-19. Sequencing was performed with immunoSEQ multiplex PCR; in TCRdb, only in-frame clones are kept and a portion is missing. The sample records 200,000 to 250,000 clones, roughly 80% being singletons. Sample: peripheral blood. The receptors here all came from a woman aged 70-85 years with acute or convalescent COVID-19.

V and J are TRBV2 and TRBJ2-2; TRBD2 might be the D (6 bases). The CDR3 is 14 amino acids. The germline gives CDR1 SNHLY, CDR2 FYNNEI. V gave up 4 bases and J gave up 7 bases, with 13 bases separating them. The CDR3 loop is CASSVLASGGELFF. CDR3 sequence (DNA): TGTGCCAGCAGTGTACTAGCCTCGGGCGGGGAGCTGTTTTTT.

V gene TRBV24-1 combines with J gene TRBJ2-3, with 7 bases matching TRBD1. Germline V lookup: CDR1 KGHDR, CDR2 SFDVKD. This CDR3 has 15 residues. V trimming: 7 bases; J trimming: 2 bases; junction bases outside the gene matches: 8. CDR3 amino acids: CATSLRDSSTDTQYF. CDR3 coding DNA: TGTGCCACCAGCCTCCGGGACAGTTCCACAGATACGCAGTATTTT.

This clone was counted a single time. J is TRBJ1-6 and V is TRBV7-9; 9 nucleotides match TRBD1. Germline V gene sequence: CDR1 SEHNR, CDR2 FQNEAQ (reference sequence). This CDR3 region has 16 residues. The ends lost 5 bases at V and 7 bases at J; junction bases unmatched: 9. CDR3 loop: CASSRSGQGGNSPLHF. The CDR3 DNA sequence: TGTGCCAGCAGCCGTTCGGGACAGGGAGGCAATTCACCCCTCCACTTT.

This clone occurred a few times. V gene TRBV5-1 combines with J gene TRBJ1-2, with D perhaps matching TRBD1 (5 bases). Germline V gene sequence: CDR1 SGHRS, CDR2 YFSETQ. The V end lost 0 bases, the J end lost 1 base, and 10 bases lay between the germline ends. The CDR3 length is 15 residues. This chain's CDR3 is CASSLEAGFNYGYTF. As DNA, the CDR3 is TGCGCCAGCAGCTTGGAGGCAGGGTTTAACTATGGCTACACCTTC.

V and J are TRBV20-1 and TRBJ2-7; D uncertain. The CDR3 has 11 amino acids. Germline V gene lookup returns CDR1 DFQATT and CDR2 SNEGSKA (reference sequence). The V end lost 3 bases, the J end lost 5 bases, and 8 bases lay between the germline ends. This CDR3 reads CSASMAHEQYF. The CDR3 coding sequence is TGCAGTGCTAGTATGGCCCACGAGCAGTACTTC.

CDR3 sequence (DNA): TGTGCCAGCAGTTACGGTAGCGGGAGTGAGACCCAGTACTTC. Its translation is CASSYGSGSETQYF. The chain uses TRBV6-2 or TRBV6-3 and TRBJ2-5; 9 bases map to TRBD2. Per germline, CDR1 MNHEY and CDR2 SVGEGT. After removal of 2 bases from V and 5 bases from J, the junction contained 3 bases not matched to a gene. CDR3 size: 14 residues.

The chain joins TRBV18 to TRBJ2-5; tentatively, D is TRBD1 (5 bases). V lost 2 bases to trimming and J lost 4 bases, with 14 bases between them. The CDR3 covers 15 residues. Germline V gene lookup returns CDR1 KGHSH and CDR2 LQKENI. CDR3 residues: CASSPDSLWGETQYF. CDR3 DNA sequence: TGTGCCAGCTCACCAGACAGCCTCTGGGGAGAGACCCAGTACTTC.

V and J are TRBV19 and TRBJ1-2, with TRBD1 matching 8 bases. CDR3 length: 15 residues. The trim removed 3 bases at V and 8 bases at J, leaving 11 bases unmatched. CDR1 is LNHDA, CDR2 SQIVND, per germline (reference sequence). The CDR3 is CASSIPRTGFGGYTF. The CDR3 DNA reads TGTGCCAGTAGTATCCCGCGGACAGGGTTTGGGGGCTACACCTTC.